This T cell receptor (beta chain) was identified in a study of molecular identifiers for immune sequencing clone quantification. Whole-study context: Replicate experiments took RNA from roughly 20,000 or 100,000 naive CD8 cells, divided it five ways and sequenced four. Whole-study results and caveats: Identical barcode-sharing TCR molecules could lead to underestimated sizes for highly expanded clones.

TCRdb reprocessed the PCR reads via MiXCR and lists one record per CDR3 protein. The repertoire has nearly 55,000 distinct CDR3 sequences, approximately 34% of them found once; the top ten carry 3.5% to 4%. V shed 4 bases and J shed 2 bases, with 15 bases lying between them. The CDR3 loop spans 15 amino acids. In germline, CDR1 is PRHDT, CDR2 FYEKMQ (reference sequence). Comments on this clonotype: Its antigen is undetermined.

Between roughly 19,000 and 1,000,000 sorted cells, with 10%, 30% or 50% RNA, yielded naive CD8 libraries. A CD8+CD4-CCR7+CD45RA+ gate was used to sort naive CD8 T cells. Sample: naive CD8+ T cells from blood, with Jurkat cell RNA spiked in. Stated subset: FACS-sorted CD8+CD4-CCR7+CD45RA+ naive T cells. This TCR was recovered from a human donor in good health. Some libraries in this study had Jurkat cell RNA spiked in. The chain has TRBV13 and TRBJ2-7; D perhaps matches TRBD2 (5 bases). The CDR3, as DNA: TGTGCCAGCAGCTCGGGATTAGCGAGGACCTACGAGCAGTACTTC. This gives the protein CASSSGLARTYEQYF.